These T cell receptor beta chains were read from a single sample in a study of CD8 T cells in ankylosing spondylitis. Each CDR3 protein is one row after TCRdb ran MiXCR on the 5' RACE reads. The sample has 390,000 or so distinct CDR3 sequences; 20% to 25% are singletons. Material: blood, either unsorted or a sorted T cell fraction (not recorded which). These receptors came from a male donor with ankylosing spondylitis. CDR3s include the opening cysteine and the closing phenylalanine or tryptophan. D genes are given only for firm matches. Where a row states a size, it is once, few, many or the class of an expanded clone; other rows omit it.

d_call,j_call,v_call,clone_size,cdr3_aa,cdr3_nt
.,TRBJ2-7,TRBV12-3/TRBV12-4,few,CASAVYEQYF,TGTGCCAGCGCAGTCTACGAGCAGTACTTC
.,TRBJ2-1,TRBV7-9,once,CASRPGFWRYNEQFF,TGTGCCAGCAGACCAGGGTTCTGGCGCTACAATGAGCAGTTCTTC
TRBD1,TRBJ2-5,TRBV12-3/TRBV12-4,few,CASRRRTGGMETQYF,TGTGCCAGCAGACGCCGCACAGGGGGCATGGAGACCCAGTACTTC
TRBD2,TRBJ2-1,TRBV11-2,.,CASSFGLAGSYNEQFF,TGTGCCAGCAGCTTCGGACTAGCGGGGTCCTACAATGAGCAGTTCTTC
.,TRBJ1-5,TRBV19,.,CASSIAASSNQPQHF,TGTGCCAGTAGTATAGCGGCCTCGAGCAATCAGCCCCAGCATTTT
TRBD2,TRBJ2-1,TRBV9,.,CASSATGLAGGTFF,TGTGCCAGCAGCGCCACGGGACTAGCGGGAGGCACGTTCTTC
TRBD2,TRBJ2-1,TRBV5-1,few,CASSLGTSLISYNEQFF,TGCGCCAGCAGCTTGGGGACTAGCCTAATCTCCTACAATGAGCAGTTCTTC
.,TRBJ1-5,TRBV20-1,once,CSAYRAGNQPQHF,TGCAGTGCTTACAGGGCCGGCAATCAGCCCCAGCATTTT
.,TRBJ2-7,TRBV7-9,.,CASSFVPTAYEQYF,TGTGCCAGCAGTTTTGTACCGACAGCCTACGAGCAGTACTTC
.,TRBJ2-3,TRBV7-2,.,CASSLGLSSDTQYF,TGTGCCAGCAGCTTAGGCCTGAGTTCAGATACGCAGTATTTT
.,TRBJ2-2,TRBV6-1,.,CASSPEPNTGELFF,TGTGCCAGCAGCCCCGAACCGAACACCGGGGAGCTGTTTTTT
.,TRBJ2-5,TRBV5-1,.,CASSLEEQRETQYF,TGCGCCAGCAGCTTGGAAGAACAGAGAGAGACCCAGTACTTC
.,TRBJ2-5,TRBV5-1,.,CASSAGRTEETQYF,TGCGCCAGCAGCGCAGGACGTACAGAAGAGACCCAGTACTTC
.,TRBJ2-1,TRBV11-2,.,CASSYRDKSYNEQFF,TGTGCCAGCAGCTACCGGGACAAAAGTTACAATGAGCAGTTCTTC
TRBD1,TRBJ1-5,TRBV19,few,CASSNPRDRVGNQPQHF,TGTGCCAGTAGTAACCCCCGGGACAGGGTTGGGAATCAGCCCCAGCATTTT
.,TRBJ1-1,TRBV7-3,.,CASSLYGDNTEAFF,TGTGCCAGCAGCTTATACGGGGACAACACTGAAGCTTTCTTT
.,TRBJ1-5,TRBV28,.,CASSHRGRDQPQHF,TGTGCCAGCAGCCACCGAGGGAGGGACCAGCCCCAGCATTTT
.,TRBJ2-2,TRBV15,.,CATSRDRGRKNTGELFF,TGTGCCACCAGCAGAGATCGGGGACGGAAGAACACCGGGGAGCTGTTTTTT
.,TRBJ1-3,TRBV12-3/TRBV12-4,.,CASRYTGNSGNTIYF,TGTGCCAGCAGGTACACAGGGAACTCTGGAAACACCATATATTTT
.,TRBJ1-1,TRBV20-1,.,CSADPGRRNTEAFF,TGCAGTGCCGATCCCGGACGGAGAAACACTGAAGCTTTCTTT
TRBD1,TRBJ2-2,TRBV10-3,.,CAISGQGRSTGELFF,TGTGCCATCAGCGGACAGGGGCGAAGCACCGGGGAGCTGTTTTTT
.,TRBJ2-4,TRBV7-2,few,CASSLVGTPGDIQYF,TGTGCCAGCAGCTTAGTTGGCACTCCTGGGGACATTCAGTACTTC
.,TRBJ2-7,TRBV6-1,.,CASGRDKSYEQYF,TGTGCCAGCGGGCGGGATAAGTCCTACGAGCAGTACTTC
TRBD2,TRBJ2-1,TRBV7-9,few,CASSFTSANNEQFF,TGTGCCAGCAGCTTCACTAGCGCAAACAATGAGCAGTTCTTC
TRBD1,TRBJ1-6,TRBV4-1,once,CASSRSGGDSPLHF,TGCGCCAGCAGCCGTTCAGGGGGGGATTCACCCCTCCACTTT
.,TRBJ2-2,TRBV7-2,.,CASSLRWTPNTGELFF,TGTGCCAGCAGCCTACGGTGGACCCCCAACACCGGGGAGCTGTTTTTT
.,TRBJ2-7,TRBV18,.,CASSPIRQGGNEQYF,TGTGCCAGCTCACCCATACGCCAGGGGGGAAACGAGCAGTACTTC